These 6 T cell receptor beta chains came from one sample sequenced in a study of circulating tumor DNA in untreated peripheral T-cell lymphoma. Assay used: immunoSEQ multiplex PCR; TCRdb lists only in-frame clones, some missing. The table lists 2,000 to 2,500 clones, approximately 78% of them singletons. The sequenced sample was tumor tissue. The source of these receptors is a human donor with peripheral T-cell lymphoma.

The chain's CDR3 is CASGRSLNEKLFF. The CDR3 nucleotides are TGTGCCAGCGGCAGATCCCTCAATGAAAAACTGTTTTTT. V gene TRBV6-8 combines with J gene TRBJ1-4; no definite D call. Trimming shortened V by 8 bases and J by 5 bases, and 12 bases separated the two germline ends. The CDR3 has 13 amino acids. From germline, CDR1 is MNHGY and CDR2 SAAAGT.

The rearrangement links TRBV5-1 to TRBJ2-1, with a tentative D call TRBD1 (5 bases). This CDR3 region has 18 residues. Germline CDR1 SGHRS, CDR2 YFSETQ. Trimming stripped 0 bases from V and 2 bases from J, with 18 bases between. The CDR3 nucleotides read TGCGCCAGCAGCTTGGTCTGGCAGGGTAGAATGGCCTACAATGAGCAGTTCTTC. Translating it yields CASSLVWQGRMAYNEQFF.

CDR3 loop: CASSVDGAGQPQHF. In DNA form, the CDR3 reads TGTGCCAGCAGCGTAGATGGGGCGGGTCAGCCCCAGCATTTT. This chain uses TRBV9 with TRBJ1-5; D is possibly TRBD1 (5 bases). With 0 bases removed from V and 6 bases from J, the gap between germline ends came to 10 bases. The CDR3 contains 14 residues. CDR1 SGDLS and CDR2 YYNGEE come from the germline V gene.

This clone came up a few times. Compared with germline, one end of the junction differs, possibly owing to a read error. The J gene is TRBJ2-2, the V gene TRBV6-8; D is possibly TRBD2 (6 bases). This CDR3 comprises 15 residues. From germline, CDR1 is MNHGY and CDR2 SAAAGT. CDR3 amino acids: CASSDSSANTGELFF. Written as DNA, the CDR3 is TGTGCCAGCAGTGACTCTAGCGCGAACACCGGGGAGCTGTTTTTT.

The CDR3 spells CASPGEVEAFF. The CDR3 region has the DNA TGTGCCAGCCCCGGTGAGGTTGAAGCTTTCTTT. The rearrangement joins TRBV6-9 to TRBJ1-1; D unresolved. Germline V gene lookup returns CDR1 MNHGY and CDR2 SVAAGI. The CDR3 totals 11 residues. V was trimmed by 8 bases and J by 7 bases, leaving 11 bases between them.

The CDR3 DNA is TGTGCCAGCAGCTTAGTCGACAGCCCGAGCTCCTACAATGAGCAGTTCTTC. Translated: CASSLVDSPSSYNEQFF. The chain joins TRBV11-3 to TRBJ2-1, with D maybe TRBD1 (5 bases). In germline, CDR1 is SGHNT, CDR2 YENEEA. With 1 base removed from V and 0 bases from J, the gap between germline ends came to 13 bases. CDR3 length: 17 amino acids.